This is a list of T cell receptor beta chains from one sample in a study of T-cell memory formation after mild COVID-19. Each CDR3 protein is one row after TCRdb ran MiXCR on the 5' RACE reads. Of 200,000 to 250,000 distinct CDR3 sequences listed, 8% to 11% are singletons. Specimen: PBMCs or a T cell subset sorted from them (not recorded which). Receptors were obtained from a man between 18 and 29 years old who had mild COVID-19 (a few samples of this study predate the infection). Cell type and time point are not known. CDR3s include the opening cysteine and the closing phenylalanine or tryptophan. A D gene is named only where the DNA matches it firmly. Rows may omit the clone size; those that give it use once, few, many or a size class.

>TRBV7-2|.|.|TRBJ2-6
CGARFAGANVLTF
TGTGGGGCGAGATTCGCTGGGGCCAACGTCCTGACTTTC
>TRBV28|TRBD1|.|TRBJ1-3
CASSPIRGYGNTIYF
TGTGCCAGCAGTCCGATCAGGGGGTATGGAAACACCATATATTTT
>TRBV20-1|.|.|TRBJ1-4
CSAILTYTNEKLFF
TGCAGTGCCATTCTAACCTATACTAATGAAAAACTGTTTTTT
>TRBV10-3|.|few|TRBJ1-2
CAISAQKAGYTF
TGTGCCATCAGTGCCCAAAAGGCCGGCTACACCTTC
>TRBV7-9|.|few|TRBJ1-4
CASSPRQEVLFF
TGTGCCAGCAGCCCCAGACAGGAAGTATTGTTTTTT
>TRBV7-8|TRBD1|.|TRBJ1-2
CASSLGDRGPYTF
TGTGCCAGCAGCTTAGGGGACAGGGGGCCCTACACCTTC
>TRBV5-1|TRBD1|few|TRBJ2-4
CASSPGTGKDIQYF
TGCGCCAGCAGCCCAGGGACAGGGAAAGACATTCAGTACTTC
>TRBV6-1|.|.|TRBJ1-2
CAGREDLNYGYTF
TGTGCCGGCCGGGAGGATCTTAACTATGGCTACACCTTC
>TRBV18|.|few|TRBJ2-5
CASSPTRTAQQETQYF
TGTGCCAGCTCACCAACACGGACGGCACAGCAAGAGACCCAGTACTTC
>TRBV7-3|TRBD2|few|TRBJ2-1
CASSPGLAGLGEQFF
TGTGCCAGCAGCCCGGGACTAGCGGGGCTCGGTGAGCAGTTCTTC
>TRBV12-3/TRBV12-4|.|few|TRBJ1-6
CASSFGGLESPLHF
TGTGCCAGCAGTTTCGGCGGTCTGGAGTCACCCCTCCACTTT
>TRBV5-1|.|.|TRBJ1-1
CASSWAPGDTEAFF
TGCGCCAGCAGCTGGGCCCCCGGGGACACTGAAGCTTTCTTT
>TRBV7-9|.|few|TRBJ1-1
CASTIIGTEAFF
TGTGCCAGCACCATTATTGGGACTGAAGCTTTCTTT
>TRBV20-1|.|few|TRBJ1-5
CSAFTGSSNQPQHF
TGCAGTGCTTTTACAGGGTCGAGCAATCAGCCCCAGCATTTT
>TRBV28|.|few|TRBJ2-3
CASGREDTDTQYF
TGTGCCTCCGGCAGGGAGGACACAGATACGCAGTATTTT
>TRBV3-1|.|.|TRBJ2-1
CASSQDWGHGNEQFF
TGTGCCAGCAGCCAAGATTGGGGTCATGGCAATGAGCAGTTCTTC
>TRBV5-1|TRBD1|.|TRBJ2-7
CASSGWQGAYEQYF
TGCGCCAGCAGCGGGTGGCAGGGGGCCTACGAGCAGTACTTC
>TRBV18|TRBD1|few|TRBJ2-1
CASSPRTGMGAEQFF
TGTGCCAGCTCACCAAGGACAGGGATGGGGGCTGAGCAGTTCTTC